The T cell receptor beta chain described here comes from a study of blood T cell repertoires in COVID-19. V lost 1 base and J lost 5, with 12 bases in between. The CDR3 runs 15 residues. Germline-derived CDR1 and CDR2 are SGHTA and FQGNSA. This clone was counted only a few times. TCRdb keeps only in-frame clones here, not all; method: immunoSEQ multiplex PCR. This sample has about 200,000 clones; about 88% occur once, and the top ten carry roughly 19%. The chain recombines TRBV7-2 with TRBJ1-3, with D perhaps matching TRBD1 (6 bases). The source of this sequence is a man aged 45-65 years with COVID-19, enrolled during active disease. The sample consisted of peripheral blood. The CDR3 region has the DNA TGTGCCAGCAGCTTAGTCCCCGGACAGAGAAACACCATATATTTT. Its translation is CASSLVPGQRNTIYF.